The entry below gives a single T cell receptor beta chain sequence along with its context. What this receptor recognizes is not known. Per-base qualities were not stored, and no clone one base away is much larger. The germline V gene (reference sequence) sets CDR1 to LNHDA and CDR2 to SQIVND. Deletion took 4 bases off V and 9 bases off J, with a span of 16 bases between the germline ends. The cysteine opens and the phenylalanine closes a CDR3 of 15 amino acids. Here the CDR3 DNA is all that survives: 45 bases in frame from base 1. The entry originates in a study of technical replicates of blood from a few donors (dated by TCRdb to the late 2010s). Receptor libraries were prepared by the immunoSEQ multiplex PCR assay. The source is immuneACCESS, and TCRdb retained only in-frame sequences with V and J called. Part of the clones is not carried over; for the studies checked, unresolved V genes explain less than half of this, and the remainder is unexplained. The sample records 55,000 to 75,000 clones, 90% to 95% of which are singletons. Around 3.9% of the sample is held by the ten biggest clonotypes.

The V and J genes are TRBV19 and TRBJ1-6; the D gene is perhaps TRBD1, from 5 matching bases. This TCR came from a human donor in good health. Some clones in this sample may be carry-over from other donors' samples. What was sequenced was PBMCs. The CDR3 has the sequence CASSREGASGSPLHF. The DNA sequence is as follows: TGTGCCAGTAGTAGGGAAGGGGCGAGTGGTTCACCCCTCCACTTT.